This T cell receptor beta chain emerged from a study of T cell responses to AZD1222 COVID-19 vaccine. Study outcomes and limitations: Spike as a whole was targeted by vaccine-associated CD4 TCRs, dominant at 160-218 and 743-854. Scientists sampled the repertoires only once the peak T cell response had passed. Baseline antibody screening turned up just a handful of seropositive AZD1222 recipients. Donor demographics were predominantly white British with a female majority; clonal diversity may be underestimated.

About this clone: Its matching antigen is unknown.

The assay was immunoSEQ multiplex PCR, and TCRdb's table has in-frame clones only and misses some. The repertoire includes 40,000 to 55,000 clones, roughly 85% of them detected once, and 6.5% to 8.5% sits in the top ten. The ends were cut back, 2 bases at V and 0 bases at J, with 13 bases in the middle. This CDR3 has 16 amino acids. Looked up from germline, CDR1 is MDHEN and CDR2 is SYDVKM. The receptor was isolated from an adult who received the AZD1222 COVID-19 vaccine. Sequencing used peripheral blood, obtained 28 days after the second AZD1222 dose. The chain employs TRBV28 and TRBJ1-1; D unresolved. CDR3 in amino acids: CASSLTSGGLNTEAFF. CDR3 DNA: TGTGCCAGCAGTTTAACCTCGGGTGGGTTGAACACTGAAGCTTTCTTT.